This T cell receptor beta chain appears in the sequencing data of a study of shared clonotypes between healthy human individuals. Findings of the study overall: What limited the represented genetic and exposure-history diversity was the small number of donors. Unshared clonotypes carried lower generation probabilities than those common to all four donors. Sorted-subset sequencing was shown by rarefaction to be incomplete despite large depth.

Measured with immunoSEQ multiplex PCR; TCRdb has only the in-frame clones, and not every one. The top ten clones hold roughly 0.13% of a sample with some 2,000,000 clones, 85% to 95% of them seen once. A word on this clone: Its antigen is currently unknown.

The germline CDR1 and CDR2 sequences are MNHNS and SASEGT. The CDR3 runs 15 residues. Germline trimming cut 4 bases from V and 9 bases from J; bases unmatched to any gene: 6. Input material: naive CD4+ T cells sorted from blood. Subset here: CD45RA+ positively selected. This clonotype originated in a man aged 18 to 29 in good health. This sequence joins TRBV6-1 and TRBJ1-6; 10 nucleotides line up with TRBD1. CDR3 region: CASSVRGQGSSPLHF. The CDR3 DNA reads as TGTGCCAGCAGTGTTCGGGGACAGGGGAGTTCACCCCTCCACTTT.